This TCR beta chain was found in a study of high-grade serous ovarian cancer treatment subgroups. Study background: Samples averaged about 15,000 reads and several thousand unique TCR beta rearrangements.

Findings and caveats of the study: These tumor repertoires lack spatial information from bulk sequencing.

Tumor samples were obtained before definitive surgery or chemotherapy. Turning to this clone: Antigen unknown.

Germline CDR1 is SGHDT and CDR2 is YYEEEE. The CDR3 sequence is 14 residues long. V lost 0 bases, J lost 6 bases, and 9 bases lay in between. Using immunoSEQ multiplex PCR, the repertoire was profiled, and TCRdb retains in-frame clones only, with some absent. This table has some 12,000 clones, over 80% appearing once. This receptor was obtained from a human donor with high-grade serous ovarian cancer. The source material was tumor tissue. The chain is built from TRBV5-6 and TRBJ2-2; D gene ambiguous. In DNA, the CDR3 is TGTGCCAGCAGCTTGGGCTTTAACCCCGGGGAGCTGTTTTTT. Translated: CASSLGFNPGELFF.